This TCR beta chain was captured by sequencing in a study of blood T cell repertoires in COVID-19. Whole-study context: Samples representing acute and convalescent COVID-19 were sourced from the United States, Italy and Spain. T cells, B-cell-depleted T cells, or PBMCs provided the cDNA or gDNA that served as material.

CDR3 length equals 13 residues. Germline CDR1 reads SNHLY; CDR2 reads FYNNEI. Trimming left V 10 bases short and J 2 bases short, with 15 bases between. Here immunoSEQ multiplex PCR was the method, and the copy in TCRdb shows in-frame clones only, minus some. This table holds about 380,000 clones, roughly four fifths found once. The sequence was obtained from a human donor with acute or convalescent COVID-19. The donor label of this sample is uncertain. The chain couples TRBV2 to TRBJ2-7; D is possibly TRBD1 (6 bases). Sequencing input: peripheral blood. The chain's CDR3 is CAINRDTTYEQYF. DNA of the CDR3: TGTGCCATCAACCGGGACACCACCTACGAGCAGTACTTC.